The 2 T cell receptor beta chains listed next were all sequenced from one sample in a study of CD8 T cells in ankylosing spondylitis. TCRdb reanalysed the 5' RACE reads using MiXCR and keeps one entry per CDR3 protein. The repertoire holds 150,000 or so distinct CDR3 sequences, with under 35% as singletons. Material: synovial fluid, either unsorted or a sorted T cell fraction (not recorded which). The receptors stem from a male donor with ankylosing spondylitis.

The rearrangement links TRBV20-1 to TRBJ1-4; possibly TRBD1 for D (5 bases). CDR3 size: 13 residues. V was clipped by 6 bases and J by 10 bases, with 18 bases between them. The germline gives CDR1 DFQATT, CDR2 SNEGSKA (reference sequence). CDR3 sequence: CSAPRQGLGKLFF. CDR3 in DNA: TGCAGTGCCCCCCGGCAGGGTCTTGGAAAACTGTTTTTT.

J is TRBJ2-3 and V is TRBV6-5; maybe TRBD2 (6 bases). CDR1 is MNHEY and CDR2 is SVGAGI in the germline V gene. The CDR3 runs to 15 residues. V lost 2 bases and J lost 0, with 9 bases in between. As DNA, the CDR3 is TGTGCCAGCAGTTACGGGGGGATTAGCACAGATACGCAGTATTTT. This encodes CASSYGGISTDTQYF.